The source of this T cell receptor (beta chain) is a study of regulatory T cells in long-lasting Graves disease (dated by TCRdb to the early 2020s). Regarding the study in general: Newly diagnosed Graves' disease patients had taken antithyroid drugs for less than 3 months. The study took place in China and was registered as a clinical trial. Patients with persistent Graves' disease were compared with patients with newly diagnosed Graves' disease using TCR sequencing and RNA sequencing of peripheral blood. TCR sequencing covered about 13 persistent and some 20 newly diagnosed Graves' disease patients, around 33 samples in total.

According to the germline V gene (reference sequence), CDR1 reads DFQATT and CDR2 reads SNEGSKA. V and J lose 0 bases and 4 bases, and a span of 15 bases separates them. Including cysteine and phenylalanine, the CDR3 has 15 amino acids. CDR3 DNA only is kept here, 45 bases in frame from base 1. This clonotype was detected only a few times. The specificity of this receptor is unknown. No base quality values were provided; no much bigger clone lies one nucleotide off. The library was produced with multiplex PCR. TCRdb shows the sequencer as Illumina HiSeq 4000. CDR3 regions were amplified by Arm-PCR with iRepertoire HTBI primers to construct TCR beta libraries. Before sequencing, the PCR products underwent gel purification. As for the authors' bioinformatics: A total of around 66 TRBV and 14 TRBJ segments were identified across samples and were used for gene usage analysis of CDR3 amino acid clonotypes. COPE and FqMerger were used to merge the filtered high-quality paired reads into contigs. BLAST was used to align contigs to IMGT TRBV, TRBD and TRBJ reference genes, and CDR3 was defined according to IMGT. Any clonotype with a frequency above 0.1% was counted as a highly expanded clone. Shannon entropy was used to measure repertoire diversity, and the Gini coefficient was used to measure V-J evenness. Public clonotypes were defined as clonotypes shared by more than one individual. TCRdb applied fastp at Q25 and MiXCR to the public reads, then kept only in-frame beta chains. Under each unique CDR3 protein, matching rows form one entry showing the most common genes and DNA. The V and J calls come from TCRdb's annotation, not from the publication. The sample profile shows 350,000 to 550,000 distinct CDR3 sequences; around 15% of them were found once. The top ten hold roughly 15% of the sample.

Broader findings and caveats from the paper: Persistent disease showed preferential use of TRBV28, TRBJ1-2 and TRBJ2-5, whereas newly diagnosed disease favored TRBV20-1 and TRBJ2-1. Only the TCR beta chain was sequenced and analyzed. A larger number of public clonotypes was shared among persistent patients (under 3,000) than among newly diagnosed patients (around 890). As a limitation, the authors acknowledged that the small sample size may reduce accuracy. The study examined only peripheral blood because the primary lesion, thyroid tissue, could not be accessed. Compared with newly diagnosed patients, patients with persistent Graves' disease had lower TCR Shannon entropy and fewer highly expanded clones, which suggests clonal expansion.

What the time point label conveys for this sample: newly diagnosed GD, antithyroid drugs for less than 3 months. For both TCR sequencing and RNA sequencing, RNA was extracted from PBMCs using TRIzol. The diagnosis of Graves' disease was made according to American Thyroid Association guidelines. Patients were recruited from an endocrinology department in Xi'an, China. Each patient gave 9 to 10 milliliters of peripheral blood, collected in an EDTA anticoagulant tube. Ficoll Paque Plus density gradient separation was used to isolate PBMCs, and no additional T cell sorting was done. An Agilent 2100 Bioanalyzer and agarose gel were used to check RNA quality, and a NanoDrop 2000 was used to measure RNA concentration. This sample also appeared in a second study, on T cells in Graves' hyperthyroidism and ophthalmopathy. Reported in the second study: A patient counted as having stable Graves' hyperthyroidism if no progression to ophthalmopathy occurred over 18 months of follow-up. Hyperthyroidism patients were aged 18 to 65 years and newly diagnosed, with disease duration of less than 2 months. Any patient with an uncontrolled infection, another autoimmune disease, pregnancy or lactation was excluded. Diagnoses relied on clinical symptoms, serum thyroxine and TRAb, thyroid ultrasound and orbital computed tomography. The TCR CDR3 was subjected to a first round of RT-PCR using the HTBI primer set and the Qiagen OneStep RT-PCR kit. Most expanded thyroid clonotypes (frequency above 0.001) were also found in blood, which suggests that blood repertoires may mirror thyroid immune responses. A model built on a 13 V-J signature distinguished ophthalmopathy from stable hyperthyroidism, reaching 85% to 90% sensitivity and under 84% specificity in cross-validation and 80%/75% in testing. In validation, progression to ophthalmopathy was predicted by the model with 70% to 71% sensitivity and 72% to 80% specificity, a median of approximately 6.5 months before onset. TCR V-J signatures able to tell the groups apart were searched for in a discovery cohort of 90 to 100 patients, of whom over 40 had Graves' ophthalmopathy and roughly 59 had stable Graves' hyperthyroidism. Prospective prediction of ophthalmopathy was tested in an independent validation cohort consisting of under 20 hyperthyroidism patients and some 17 patients who later progressed to ophthalmopathy. The approximately 97 discovery patients were randomly divided into training and test sets at a 7:3 ratio. In addition, the study compared T-cell repertoires in thyroid tissue and in blood from five to seven Graves' hyperthyroidism patients. Once sampling was done, hyperthyroidism patients were given methimazole at a starting dose of 30 mg daily, whereas ophthalmopathy patients were given high-dose intravenous methylprednisolone. Libraries were constructed in a second round of multiplex PCR, after which size selection and purification were performed. Libraries were sequenced paired-end with 100 bp reads on an Illumina HiSeq2000. SOAPnuke was used to process the raw data, throwing out any read that contained adapters or uncalled bases, had a mean Phred below 15, or lacked an exact constant-primer or identifier match. COPE v1.2.5 was used to merge high-quality paired reads, and clonotypes were defined as unique nucleotide sequences. Clonotypes were aligned to IMGT TRBV, TRBD and TRBJ reference segments using MiTCR v1.1. The analysis was restricted to V-J combinations with a frequency above 0.0001, which together covered roughly 99% of the repertoires. A TCS score was defined as the ratio between F50 (clonal expansion) and ExV (chaos), using BLOSUM62-based TCRdist between CDR3 peptides within each V-J. Welch's t-statistics and random forest reduced roughly 540 V-J features to 13, which were used in a naive Bayes classifier (R e1071). Sample size was not statistically predetermined, and investigators were not blinded to group allocation. TCR Vbeta CDR3 sequencing of 130 to 150 peripheral blood samples (43 ophthalmopathy, approximately 80 hyperthyroidism and some 17 progressor patients) is reported in the paper.

Here the sequenced sample was peripheral blood mononuclear cells (PBMCs), taken at new diagnosis, from a patient treated with antithyroid drugs. The origin of this receptor is a woman between 50 and 59 years old with Graves disease. Donor details come from another sample of the same person, matched by shared clones. This chain joins TRBV20-1 to TRBJ2-5; a tentative D match to TRBD2 spans 6 bases. CDR3 region: CSARDLLEGRETQYF. The DNA sequence is as follows: TGCAGTGCTAGAGACTTGCTGGAGGGCCGAGAGACCCAGTACTTC.